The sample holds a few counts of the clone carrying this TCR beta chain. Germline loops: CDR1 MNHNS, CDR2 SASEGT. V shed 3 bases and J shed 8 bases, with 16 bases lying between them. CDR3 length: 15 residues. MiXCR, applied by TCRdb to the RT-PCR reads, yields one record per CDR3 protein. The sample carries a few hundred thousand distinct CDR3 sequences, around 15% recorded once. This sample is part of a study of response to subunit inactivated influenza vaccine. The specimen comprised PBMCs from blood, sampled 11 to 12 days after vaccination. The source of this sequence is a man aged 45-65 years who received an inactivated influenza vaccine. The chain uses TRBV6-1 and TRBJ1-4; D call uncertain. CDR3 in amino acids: CASSDIGVRGEKLFF. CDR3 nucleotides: TGTGCCAGCAGTGATATCGGGGTTAGAGGCGAAAAACTGTTTTTT.